This T cell receptor (beta chain) was captured by sequencing in a study of blood T cell repertoires in COVID-19 (dated by TCRdb to between 2020 and 2021). Background for the entire study: Samples from collaborators originated in the United States, Italy and Spain and spanned both the acute and convalescent phases of COVID-19. The prospective study material was composed of cDNA or gDNA derived from T cells, B-cell-depleted T cells, or PBMCs. Subjects who had been exposed to COVID-19, were actively infected with it, or had recovered from it provided the deeply sampled blood TCRbeta repertoires that made up the dataset. The repertoires were released in a freely available public database intended as a resource for research on the immune response to SARS-CoV-2. The samples were drawn from the first 160 participants of the ongoing ImmuneRACE study and from 1,254 subjects provided by 6 global collaborators. Nearly every sample came with metadata listing a de-identified subject ID, COVID-19 status, age in years and sex. Where available, HLA class I and class II types were obtained from metadata supplied by the sample provider rather than from assay-based typing. Study-wide findings and limitations: The quantity of clinical and demographic metadata differed by source and by participant and was supplied without curation.

Participants in the prospective study were aged about 18 to 100 years, lived in approximately 26 United States geographic areas, and enrolled through a virtual design. In the prospective study, participants were assigned to cohorts based on the clinical history participants reported in a screening survey and a study questionnaire. For ImmuneRACE Cohort 3, a participant was defined as recovered based on two consecutive negative NP/OP PCR tests, clearance by a healthcare professional, or resolution of symptoms. In the prospective study, whole blood, serum and a nasopharyngeal or oropharyngeal swab were collected from each participant by mobile phlebotomists. Additional blood draws and questionnaires over an approximately 2-month period could optionally be provided by prospective study participants. Blood samples from the prospective study were shipped frozen or at room temperature prior to DNA extraction.

CDR1 and CDR2, looked up from the germline V gene, are SGHTA and FQGNSA. At the junction V is shortened by 4 bases and J by 0 bases, with 13 bases in between. CDR3 length: 15 amino acids, cysteine to phenylalanine. Just CDR3 DNA is preserved here, 45 bases in frame from base 1. About this clone itself: Its antigen target is currently unknown. The sample holds no much larger clone one base away, and base qualities are not on file. Additional DNA sequences in this sample encode the identical CDR3.

TCRbeta CDR3 regions were amplified from genomic DNA using the immunoSEQ Assay, a bias-controlled multiplex PCR. For the original study's pipeline: Nucleated cell counts per sample were estimated from amplification of reference gene primers within the assay. To quantify the absolute abundance of each unique TCRbeta CDR3 rearrangement, sequence reads were collapsed and filtered. For each sample, productive Simpson clonality was calculated as the square root of Simpson's diversity index over productive rearrangements. TCRdb obtained this table from immuneACCESS and retained in-frame rearrangements with V and J assigned. These tables miss some clones; where compared with another copy, unresolved V genes account for less than half of the shortfall, and the remainder is unexplained. That table is the source of V, J and clone size, and D and trimming were worked out from the DNA. A total of hundreds of thousands of clones appear in this sample, 86% of them only once. The leading ten clones occupy more than 2% of the sample.

The chain was built from TRBV7-2 and TRBJ2-7, with TRBD1 tentatively as D gene (7 bases match). This receptor was identified in a woman in her fifties or sixties who had recovered from COVID-19. Sequenced sample: PBMCs or T cells enriched from blood (not recorded which). The sequence in DNA is TGTGCCAGCAGCTCGCAGGGGGGCCTCTCCTACGAGCAGTACTTC. Its protein is CASSSQGGLSYEQYF.